This T cell receptor beta chain was observed in a study of T-cell memory formation after mild COVID-19. This clonotype appeared once. What it binds is unknown. This CDR3 comprises 11 residues. The V end was cut by 2 bases, the J end by 7 bases, with 2 bases between. CDR1 LGHDT and CDR2 YNNKEL come from the germline V gene (reference sequence). MiXCR was run by TCRdb on the 5' RACE reads, yielding one entry per CDR3 protein. The sample shows about 430,000 distinct CDR3 sequences, roughly a quarter of them seen only once. Whole-study findings and limits: Later expanders leaned CD4+, whereas clones that contracted between day 15 and 85 were balanced CD4/CD8. Within pre-infection memory, some responding clones were found, suggesting cross-reactive memory joined.

The gene calls are TRBV3-1 and TRBJ2-2, with D unclear. The sequence came from an adult woman who had mild COVID-19 (a few samples of this study predate the infection). Cell type and time point are not known. The sample comprised PBMCs or a T cell subset sorted from them (not recorded which). This chain's CDR3 is CASSQLGELFF. The DNA of the CDR3 is TGTGCCAGCAGCCAACTCGGGGAGCTGTTTTTT. The full variable domain, completed using reference TRBV3-1 and TRBJ2-2, is DTAVSQTPKYLVTQMGNDKSIKCEQNLGHDTMYWYKQDSKKFLKIMFSYNNKELIINETVPNRFSPKSPDKAHLNLHINSLELGDSAVYFCASSQLGELFFGEGSRLTVL.